This T cell receptor beta chain was recorded in a study of cytotoxic CD8 clonotypes in ibrutinib-treated CLL. Whole-study context: Following treatment for a median around twelve months, range 6 to 36, response samples were then taken. Productive templates per sample averaged about 260,000; productive rearrangements, 75,000 to 100,000. Points from the study as a whole: Patients showed higher baseline clonality than age-matched healthy donors, and it tracked circulating CD8+ T-cell counts.

The repertoire was sequenced with immunoSEQ multiplex PCR; TCRdb's copy has only in-frame clones and lacks some. The sample has fewer than 400,000 clones, 67% seen once. With respect to this clone: Its specificity is not known.

The germline gives CDR1 SGHVS, CDR2 FQNEAQ. This CDR3 is built from 14 residues. J lost 9 bases, V lost 8 bases, and 8 bases had no gene match. This receptor was obtained from a human donor with chronic lymphocytic leukemia. The specimen comprised PBMCs, sampled after 36 months of ibrutinib treatment. The V call is TRBV7-8, the J call TRBJ2-1; 12 bases match TRBD1. The CDR3 DNA follows: TGTGCCAGCGTAGGGGACAGGGGGCAAAGTGAGCAGTTCTTC. It encodes CASVGDRGQSEQFF.